What follows is one TCR beta chain and its context. Its target is unknown. These data come from a study of beta chain features in type 1 diabetes. The J segment lost 1 base and the V segment lost 0 bases, leaving 1 base of the junction unmatched. The CDR3 has 16 residues. Germline-derived CDR1 and CDR2 are ENHRY and SYGVKD. Study conclusions and caveats: Healthy donors had naive, central memory and Treg TCRB repertoires that appeared less similar than those seen among patients. Among type 1 diabetes patients, VDJ junctions had fewer insertions and more deletions. For Type 1 diabetes patients, all four CD4+ subsets carried TCRB CDR3s that were moderately but significantly shorter.

Investigators reverse transcribed all isolated RNA, so they sequenced expressed TCRB transcripts. A few million reads, on average, came from each naive, central memory and regulatory T cell sample. The assay was immunoSEQ multiplex PCR, and TCRdb's table has in-frame clones only and misses some. The sample records about 700,000 clones, 13% being singletons. Stem cell-like memory, regulatory, central memory and naive CD4+ cells were sorted via CD45RO/CCR7/CD25/CD127/CD95/CD27. Input material: naive CD4+ T cells from blood. The chain is built from TRBV10-3 and TRBJ2-2, with 8 bases that match TRBD1. The source of this sequence is a man between 18 and 35 years old with type 1 diabetes. CDR3 coding DNA: TGTGCCATCAGTGAGTCGGGACAGGAGAACACCGGGGAGCTGTTTTTT. Its protein is CAISESGQENTGELFF.